This TCR beta chain was sequenced in a study of T cell responses to AZD1222 COVID-19 vaccine. The CDR3 loop spans 14 amino acids. The germline V gene encodes CDR1 SSHAT and CDR2 FNYEAQ (reference sequence). V lost 4 bases, J lost 3 bases, and 3 bases stayed unmatched. For this clone: Its antigen is unknown.

Study-level findings and limits: As reported, nearly half of all spike-specific TCRs target variant regions that are unmutated. Repertoires were sampled only after the peak T cell response. Among the donors, most were white British and more were female, and clonal diversity was possibly underestimated. CD4 TCRs linked to vaccination spanned spike, dominating at 160-218 and 743-854.

Sequencing used immunoSEQ multiplex PCR; TCRdb keeps in-frame clones, though not all of them. The repertoire has 95,000 to 150,000 clones, more than 80% of them found once; the top ten carry approximately 1.5%. The chain employs TRBV7-7 and TRBJ2-1; TRBD2 matches 7 bases. Sample: peripheral blood, taken on day 0 of AZD1222 vaccination. The origin of this receptor is an adult in good health. The CDR3 coding sequence is TGTGCCAGCAGCTCGGGACTATTCTACAATGAGCAGTTCTTC. Translated, it gives CASSSGLFYNEQFF.